These 23 T cell receptor beta chains were all obtained from the same sample, sequenced in a study of STAT5B mutations in CD4+ large granular lymphocyte leukemia. Produced via immunoSEQ multiplex PCR; TCRdb's table is partial and in-frame only. The sample lists fewer than 50,000 clones; about 80% were seen once. The sample comprised CD4+ T cells from blood buffy coats. The receptor source for this set is a human donor in good health.

The chain joins TRBV7-3 to TRBJ1-2; 8 positions agree with TRBD1. Germline loops: CDR1 SGHTA, CDR2 FQGTGA. The CDR3 covers 13 residues. Trimming removed 6 bases from V and 4 bases from J; junction bases left unmatched: 4. CDR3 loop: CASRGDRSYGYTF. CDR3 in DNA: TGTGCCAGCAGGGGGGACAGGAGCTATGGCTACACCTTC.

This rearrangement joins TRBV5-1 to TRBJ2-1, with 9 bases lining up with TRBD1. Germline loops: CDR1 SGHRS, CDR2 YFSETQ. V lost 4 bases, J lost 8 bases, and 4 bases stayed unmatched. This CDR3 comprises 13 residues. CDR3 sequence (DNA): TGCGCCAGCAGCGGAGGACAGGGGTATGAGCAGTTCTTC. This sequence encodes CASSGGQGYEQFF.

This clone was detected a few times. The chain combines TRBV5-6 with TRBJ1-2, with 8 bases matching TRBD1. Trimming removed 3 bases from V and 3 bases from J; junction bases left unmatched: 7. CDR1 is SGHDT and CDR2 is YYEEEE in the germline V gene. The CDR3 runs to 15 residues. CDR3 amino acids: CASSSSGGADYGYTF. The CDR3 region has the DNA TGTGCCAGCAGCTCCTCAGGGGGCGCGGACTATGGCTACACCTTC.

The rearrangement joins TRBV4-1 to TRBJ2-1; a weak D match, TRBD2 (5 bases). Germline V gene sequence: CDR1 MGHRA, CDR2 YSYEKL. The CDR3 contains 15 residues. V was pared by 0 bases and J by 7 bases, with 13 bases between. CDR3 region: CASSQDSTGVNEQFF. CDR3 sequence (DNA): TGCGCCAGCAGCCAAGATTCGACCGGGGTTAATGAGCAGTTCTTC.

The rearrangement uses TRBV12-5 and TRBJ2-1, with 9 bases lining up with TRBD2. Trimming removed 4 bases from V and 6 bases from J; junction bases left unmatched: 7. The CDR3 has 15 amino acids. Germline CDR1 reads LGHNT; CDR2 reads FRNRAP. The CDR3 region is CASGSRGGFFNEQFF. The CDR3 DNA reads as TGTGCTAGTGGTTCGCGGGGGGGCTTTTTCAATGAGCAGTTCTTC.

This chain connects TRBV19 to TRBJ2-1; tentatively, D is TRBD2 (6 bases). The CDR3 has 13 amino acids. Trimming stripped 4 bases from V and 6 bases from J, with 10 bases between. Germline V gives CDR1 LNHDA, CDR2 SQIVND (reference sequence). The CDR3 DNA sequence: TGTGCCAGTAGTAAGACTAGTAGCAATGAGCAGTTCTTC. Amino acid sequence: CASSKTSSNEQFF.

The V and J genes are TRBV6-1 and TRBJ1-1; D not certain. Per germline, CDR1 MNHNS and CDR2 SASEGT. V was clipped by 1 base and J by 4 bases, with 13 bases between them. The CDR3 consists of 15 residues. In nucleotides, the CDR3 is TGTGCCAGCAGTGAAGGTAGCTCTTGGGGCACTGAAGCTTTCTTT. Translated, it gives CASSEGSSWGTEAFF.

This chain connects TRBV9 to TRBJ2-7, with TRBD1 as a possible D gene (5 bases). This CDR3 is 15 amino acids long. CDR1 SGDLS and CDR2 YYNGEE come from the germline V gene. Trimming took off 3 bases at V and 0 bases at J, with 13 bases between the two ends. The CDR3 DNA reads as TGTGCCAGCAGCGCTTACGACAGCAGCTCCTACGAGCAGTACTTC. This sequence encodes CASSAYDSSSYEQYF.

In DNA, the CDR3 is TGTGCCAGCAGCTTACAATTGAGGGGCACAGATACGCAGTATTTT. Translating gives CASSLQLRGTDTQYF. The genes are TRBV7-2 and TRBJ2-3; a weak D match, TRBD2 (5 bases). The CDR3 is 15 residues long. CDR1 is SGHTA and CDR2 is FQGNSA in the germline V gene. The V gene lost 2 bases and the J gene lost 1 base, with 10 bases spanning the gap. Filled out from reference TRBV7-2 and TRBJ2-3, the complete variable domain reads GAGVSQSPSNKVTEKGKDVELRCDPISGHTALYWYRQSLGQGLEFLIYFQGNSAPDKSGLPSDRFSAERTGGSVSTLTIQRTQQEDSAVYLCASSLQLRGTDTQYFGPGTRLTVL.

This chain connects TRBV28 to TRBJ2-7, with TRBD1 matching 8 bases. CDR1 is MDHEN, CDR2 SYDVKM, per germline. The CDR3 extends over 15 amino acids. V lost 5 bases to trimming and J lost 5 bases; unmatched junction nucleotides: 11. The CDR3 protein is CASSAPGGAKDEQYF. DNA of the CDR3: TGTGCCAGCAGTGCCCCAGGGGGCGCTAAGGACGAGCAGTACTTC.

The CDR3 spells CASRPFNNEQFF. The CDR3 DNA follows: TGCGCCAGCAGACCCTTCAACAATGAGCAGTTCTTC. The chain employs TRBV5-1 and TRBJ2-1, with unresolved D. Per germline, CDR1 SGHRS and CDR2 YFSETQ. The CDR3 has 12 residues. Trimming pared 5 bases from V and 5 bases from J, leaving 8 bases between.

This sequence joins TRBV9 and TRBJ2-3, with TRBD1 matching over 11 bases. CDR1 and CDR2 (germline): SGDLS, YYNGEE. This CDR3 comprises 15 residues. The V gene end was trimmed by 0 bases and the J gene end by 5 bases; junction bases not matched to a gene: 2. The CDR3 DNA follows: TGTGCCAGCAGCGTAGGGGACAGGGGGATAGATACGCAGTATTTT. This encodes CASSVGDRGIDTQYF.

The rearrangement uses TRBV6-5 and TRBJ2-3; the match to TRBD2 covers 7 bases. CDR3 size: 14 residues. Germline CDR1 MNHEY, CDR2 SVGAGI. The ends lost 8 bases at V and 1 base at J; junction bases unmatched: 6. Here the CDR3 DNA reads TGTGCCAGCTTTCGGGGGGATGGCACAGATACGCAGTATTTT. Translated: CASFRGDGTDTQYF.

The chain combines TRBV18 with TRBJ1-1, with D tentatively TRBD1 (6 bases). The CDR3 has 15 amino acids. Germline-derived CDR1 and CDR2 are KGHSH and LQKENI. V dropped 0 bases and J dropped 1 base, with 9 bases sitting between them. CDR3 region: CASSPPGHANTEAFF. CDR3 DNA sequence: TGTGCCAGCTCACCACCGGGACACGCGAACACTGAAGCTTTCTTT.

Worth noting for this clone: The sample carries other DNA sequences with the same CDR3. For the CDR3, the DNA is TGTGCCAGCAGTGGCGGGGGGCGCAAAAGCTCCTACGAGCAGTACTTC. This encodes CASSGGGRKSSYEQYF. This chain uses TRBV6-1 with TRBJ2-7; 8 bases are shared with TRBD2. CDR3 length: 16 amino acids. In germline, CDR1 is MNHNS, CDR2 SASEGT. Trimming cost V 4 bases and J 0 bases; bases outside gene matches: 8.

The genes are TRBV30 and TRBJ2-3, with D perhaps TRBD2 (7 bases). This CDR3 contains 15 residues. Germline assignment: CDR1 GTSNPN and CDR2 SVGIG (reference sequence). V was clipped by 2 bases and J by 4 bases, with 16 bases between them. The CDR3 here is CAWSRGGPQADTQYF. Written as DNA, the CDR3 is TGTGCCTGGAGTAGGGGGGGGCCCCAGGCAGATACGCAGTATTTT.

V gene TRBV6-1 combines with J gene TRBJ1-1; 8 bases fit TRBD1. Germline values: CDR1 MNHNS, CDR2 SASEGT. The V segment lost 7 bases and the J segment 3 bases; nucleotides outside the gene matches: 4. The CDR3 totals 13 residues. CDR3 DNA: TGTGCCAGCACGACAGGGGCAGACACTGAAGCTTTCTTT. Translation gives CASTTGADTEAFF.

The gene calls are TRBV9 and TRBJ1-3, with a tentative D call TRBD1 (6 bases). Trimming took off 0 bases at V and 2 bases at J, with 12 bases between the two ends. Germline V lookup: CDR1 SGDLS, CDR2 YYNGEE. The CDR3 extends over 16 amino acids. CDR3 in amino acids: CASSVEVWGPGNTIYF. In DNA form, the CDR3 reads TGTGCCAGCAGCGTAGAGGTTTGGGGGCCTGGAAACACCATATATTTT. The full variable domain, in which reference TRBV9 and TRBJ1-3 provide the parts outside the CDR3, is DSGVTQTPKHLITATGQRVTLRCSPRSGDLSVYWYQQSLDQGLQFLIQYYNGEERAKGNILERFSAQQFPDLHSELNLSSLELGDSALYFCASSVEVWGPGNTIYFGEGSWLTVV.

The V call is TRBV2, the J call TRBJ1-6; D is ambiguous. V dropped 0 bases and J dropped 9 bases, with 9 bases sitting between them. CDR1 SNHLY and CDR2 FYNNEI come from the germline V gene. The length of the CDR3 is 14 residues. CDR3 protein: CASSEALQRSPLHF. In DNA form, the CDR3 reads TGTGCCAGCAGTGAAGCGCTTCAACGTTCACCCCTCCACTTT.

The V and J genes are TRBV7-2 and TRBJ1-2; D is undetermined. The germline gives CDR1 SGHTA, CDR2 FQGNSA. The CDR3 contains 14 residues. Trimming removed 1 base at V and 4 bases at J, with 10 bases between. This chain's CDR3 is CASSLESEGYGYTF. The CDR3 nucleotides are TGTGCCAGCAGCTTAGAGTCAGAGGGCTATGGCTACACCTTC.

The gene calls are TRBV14 and TRBJ1-1; D is unclear. V lost 0 bases to trimming and J lost 10 bases, with 12 bases between them. In germline, CDR1 is SGHDN, CDR2 FVKESK. This CDR3 has 13 amino acids. DNA for the CDR3: TGTGCCAGCAGCCAAGATATATCGGGTCTAGCTTTCTTT. This codes for CASSQDISGLAFF.

This chain links TRBV5-6 with TRBJ1-4, with D perhaps matching TRBD1 (6 bases). V was clipped by 4 bases and J by 8 bases, with 15 bases between them. The germline CDR1 and CDR2 sequences are SGHDT and YYEEEE. The CDR3 sequence is 14 residues long. The CDR3, as DNA: TGTGCCAGCAGCCGGACAGCCCTTGGGGAAAAACTGTTTTTT. Translated, it gives CASSRTALGEKLFF. Filled out from reference TRBV5-6 and TRBJ1-4, the complete variable domain reads DAGVTQSPTHLIKTRGQQVTLRCSPKSGHDTVSWYQQALGQGPQFIFQYYEEEERQRGNFPDRFSGHQFPNYSSELNVNALLLGDSALYLCASSRTALGEKLFFGSGTQLSVL.

This chain links TRBV6-1 with TRBJ1-2; D possibly corresponds to TRBD1 (6 bases). V was cut by 3 bases and J by 3 bases, with 8 bases left in between. The CDR3 spans 13 residues. Germline CDR1 reads MNHNS; CDR2 reads SASEGT. In nucleotides, the CDR3 is TGTGCCAGCAGTGAGACAGGCGACTATGGCTACACCTTC. Protein product: CASSETGDYGYTF.